This TCR beta chain was observed in a study of CD8 T cells in ankylosing spondylitis. CDR3 length: 14 residues. Deletions cut 6 bases from V and 0 bases from J, with 11 bases between. A single record per CDR3 protein comes from TCRdb applying MiXCR to the 5' RACE reads. Counted here are about 150,000 distinct CDR3 sequences, 44% occurring once; the ten biggest clones make up 12% to 15%. The TCR sequence derives from a male donor with ankylosing spondylitis. The chain recombines TRBV12-3 or TRBV12-4 with TRBJ1-1; a weak D match, TRBD1 (6 bases). Input material: synovial fluid, either unsorted or a sorted T cell fraction (not recorded which). CDR3 nucleotides: TGTGCCAGCAGCTGGGGACATTTGAACACTGAAGCTTTCTTT. Protein: CASSWGHLNTEAFF.